The clone carrying this T cell receptor (beta chain) was found a few times. What it recognizes is unknown. An end of the junction differs from the germline gene, which may be a read error. The record originates from a study of blood T cells in healthy people across ages. The authors ran a second PCR of roughly 6 to 12 cycles using a sample-barcoded 5' primer and a J-beta primer mix. CDR3-containing paired-end reads numbering at least 3 million came from each sample. TCRdb fed the 5' RACE reads into MiXCR, producing one record per CDR3 protein. The data show 910,000 or so distinct CDR3 sequences, just over 50% seen once. This CDR3 is 13 amino acids long. Germline CDR1 reads MNHEY; CDR2 reads SMNVEV (reference sequence). Broader study findings: Estimates drawn from one million T cells were deemed to understate diversity. CMV infection status of these donors was not known.

The sequenced sample was blood. The source is a woman in her sixties in good health. The genes are TRBV27 and TRBJ2-1; no clear D gene. The CDR3 spells CASSPLPYNEQFF. CDR3 in DNA: TGTGCCAGCAGTCCGCTTCCCTATAATGAGCAGTTCTTC.